This T cell receptor (beta chain) appears in the sequencing data of a study of kidney transplant recipient with SARS-CoV-2 infection. The germline V and J ends were trimmed by 7 bases and 3 bases, with 8 bases remaining between them. Germline CDR1 is SNHLY and CDR2 is FYNNEI. The CDR3 runs 12 residues. This clonotype was picked up many times. MiXCR, run by TCRdb on the reads, gives a single entry per CDR3 protein. The table lists 200,000 to 300,000 distinct CDR3 sequences, about 28% of them singletons, with roughly 7% in the top ten. The receptor comes from a male patient aged 30 to 39 who had COVID-19 and was a kidney transplant recipient. Some T cells may possibly be graft donor cells. The sample consisted of a blood sample, taken at baseline and between days 110 and 120 from a kidney transplant recipient. V and J are TRBV2 and TRBJ2-3; the D gene is possibly TRBD2 (5 bases). CDR3 in amino acids: CASKRETDTQYF. CDR3 DNA sequence: TGTGCCAGCAAGAGGGAGACAGATACGCAGTATTTT.